These 11 T cell receptor beta chains were all obtained from the same sample, sequenced in a study of blood T cells in healthy people across ages. Combining a sample-barcoded 5' primer with a J-beta primer mix, a second PCR ran for roughly 7 to 12 cycles. TCRdb re-analysed the 5' RACE reads in MiXCR, keeping a single row per CDR3 protein. The sample includes 920,000 or so distinct CDR3 sequences, 45% of them seen just once. What was sequenced was blood. Every receptor here comes from a woman between 55 and 75 years old in good health.

The chain uses TRBV4-2 and TRBJ2-4, with TRBD1 identical over 10 bases. The J call may be faulty, since TRBJ2-5 better matches the DNA end. Germline V gene lookup returns CDR1 LGHNA and CDR2 YNFKEQ. This CDR3 is 14 amino acids long. Here the CDR3 DNA reads TGTGCCAGCAGCCACGGACAGGGGGAGGAGACCCAGTACTTC. Protein product: CASSHGQGEETQYF.

This clonotype was observed a few times. CDR3 sequence reads: CASSQVLGRENIQYF. The CDR3 coding sequence is TGTGCCAGCAGCCAAGTACTCGGGAGAGAAAACATTCAGTACTTC. V gene TRBV3-1 combines with J gene TRBJ2-4, with D perhaps matching TRBD2 (6 bases). Trimming left V 1 base short and J 5 bases short, with 12 bases between. The CDR3 is 15 residues long. CDR1 is LGHDT and CDR2 is YNNKEL in the germline V gene (reference sequence).

The rearrangement uses TRBV5-6 and TRBJ1-5; D perhaps matches TRBD1 (5 bases). The germline CDR1 and CDR2 sequences are SGHDT and YYEEEE. This CDR3 has 15 amino acids. Trimming stripped 3 bases from V and 0 bases from J, with 10 bases between. CDR3: CASSYLGDSNQPQHF. The CDR3 DNA follows: TGTGCCAGCAGCTACCTAGGGGATAGCAATCAGCCCCAGCATTTT.

This clonotype was seen more than once but under ten times. The J gene is TRBJ2-5, the V gene TRBV6-2 or TRBV6-3; tentative D call: TRBD1 (6 bases). The closer fit of TRBJ2-7 to the DNA end suggests the J call may be wrong. The CDR3 length is 11 residues. Germline CDR1 and CDR2: MNHEY and SVGEGT. The CDR3 protein is CASTQGREQYF. DNA of the CDR3: TGTGCCAGCACACAGGGACGCGAGCAGTACTTC.

This clonotype was counted once. In nucleotides, the CDR3 is TGTGCCAGCAGCACACTCGGTAGCGGGATAACCTACAATGAGCAGTTCTTC. As protein: CASSTLGSGITYNEQFF. V usage is TRBV11-2 and J usage is TRBJ2-1; 8 bases are a match to TRBD2. Germline CDR1 SGHAT, CDR2 FQNNGV. The junction had 11 bases not matched to a gene; V was cut back by 5 bases and J by 2 bases. The CDR3 has 17 amino acids.

This clonotype was detected a few times. The chain employs TRBV28 and TRBJ2-7; D unresolved. The CDR3 runs to 13 residues. The germline CDR1 and CDR2 sequences are MDHEN and SYDVKM. V dropped 5 bases and J dropped 3 bases, with 11 bases sitting between them. The CDR3 spells CASSHSRGYEQYF. Here the CDR3 DNA reads TGTGCCAGCAGTCACAGCCGTGGCTACGAGCAGTACTTC. The whole variable domain, remainder taken from reference TRBV28 and TRBJ2-7, is DVKVTQSSRYLVKRTGEKVFLECVQDMDHENMFWYRQDPGLGLRLIYFSYDVKMKEKGDIPEGYSVSREKKERFSLILESASTNQTSMYLCASSHSRGYEQYFGPGTRLTVT.

This clonotype was counted ten times or more. The rearrangement uses TRBV5-1 and TRBJ2-1, with D possibly matching TRBD2 (6 bases). Germline V gives CDR1 SGHRS, CDR2 YFSETQ. V was pared by 0 bases and J by 0 bases, with 7 bases between. CDR3 size: 15 residues. The CDR3 region is CASSLDGSSYNEQFF. CDR3 DNA sequence: TGCGCCAGCAGCTTGGACGGGAGCTCCTACAATGAGCAGTTCTTC.

The chain combines TRBV12-3 or TRBV12-4 with TRBJ2-7; 9 bases align to TRBD1. Gene TRBJ2-5 matches the end of the DNA better, so the J call may be wrong. The CDR3 is 15 amino acids. Written as DNA, the CDR3 is TGTGCCAGCAGTGGGACAGGGACAACGGGAGAGACCCAGTACTTC. This sequence encodes CASSGTGTTGETQYF.

The chain uses TRBV15 and TRBJ2-1; D assignment may be TRBD1 or TRBD2 (5 bases each). Germline V gene lookup returns CDR1 LNHNV and CDR2 YYDKDF (reference sequence). The V and J ends lost 5 bases and 6 bases respectively, with 14 bases between them. The CDR3 is 14 amino acids. The CDR3 nucleotides are TGTGCCACCAGCGGGGACGCAATCCTCAATGAGCAGTTCTTC. It is translated as CATSGDAILNEQFF.

The rearrangement joins TRBV6-5 to TRBJ2-3; TRBD2 matches 15 bases. V lost 6 bases and J lost 4; bases outside the gene matches: 5. The CDR3 is made up of 16 amino acids. CDR1 and CDR2 from the germline V gene are MNHEY and SVGAGI. In nucleotides, the CDR3 is TGTGCCAGCAGCCCGGGGACTAGCGGGAGGCCAGATACGCAGTATTTT. Translation gives CASSPGTSGRPDTQYF.

The V and J genes are TRBV27 and TRBJ1-4; D gene ambiguous. CDR3 size: 14 residues. Looked up from germline, CDR1 is MNHEY and CDR2 is SMNVEV (reference sequence). With 4 bases removed from V and 0 bases from J, the gap between germline ends came to 6 bases. The CDR3: CASSSASTNEKLFF. The CDR3 nucleotides are TGTGCCAGCAGTTCGGCTTCAACTAATGAAAAACTGTTTTTT.